The clone carrying this TCR beta chain has more than one count but fewer than ten. The antigen remains undetermined. The data derive from a study of vaccination and CD4 T cells after COVID-19. About the study: Stimulation of cells relied on overlapping spike peptides derived from SARS-CoV-2, HCoV-NL63, HCoV-OC43 and HCoV-229E.

Trimming removed 4 bases at V and 2 bases at J, with 16 bases between. Germline CDR1 and CDR2: SGHNT and YYREEE (reference sequence). This CDR3 spans 15 amino acids. CD4+ T cells that had been cultured provided DNA sequenced with the Oncomine TCR Beta short-read assay. One entry per CDR3 protein results from TCRdb running MiXCR on the PCR reads. The sample lists over 10,000 distinct CDR3 sequences; 76% were seen once. Treatment here: roughly nine-day PBMC culture with coronavirus spike peptide pools or control peptides (ViraFEST assay). This receptor was identified in a human donor who had recovered from COVID-19. The chain combines TRBV5-4 with TRBJ2-7, with D perhaps being TRBD1 or TRBD2 (6 bases each). Sequences were obtained from CD4+ T cells from blood, cultured in vitro. In DNA, the CDR3 is TGTGCCAGCAGCCCCGGCGGAGGGGGGACCTACGAGCAGTACTTC. Amino acids: CASSPGGGGTYEQYF.